These 12 T cell receptor beta chains share one sample of origin, sequenced in a study of T-cell reconstitution after alpha-beta-depleted transplantation in children. Unique molecular identifiers were used in preparing the TCRbeta library. TCRdb analysed the PCR reads with MiXCR anew, one entry per CDR3 protein. Here the sample spans some 100,000 distinct CDR3 sequences, 23% being singletons. This material consisted of PBMCs, taken before TCRalphabeta/CD19-depleted stem cell transplant. Every receptor here comes from a boy younger than 10 with acute lymphoblastic leukemia, due to receive a stem cell transplant.

The chain employs TRBV24-1 and TRBJ2-2, with D hard to call. Germline loops: CDR1 KGHDR, CDR2 SFDVKD. This CDR3 has 12 amino acids. V lost 10 bases, J lost 6 bases, and 11 bases lay in between. CDR3 amino acids: CATESWAGELFF. CDR3 DNA sequence: TGTGCCACGGAAAGCTGGGCCGGGGAGCTGTTTTTT.

At least ten counts were recorded for this clonotype. This sequence joins TRBV20-1 and TRBJ1-1; TRBD1 agrees at 9 bases. CDR3 length equals 13 residues. Germline CDR1 reads DFQATT; CDR2 reads SNEGSKA (reference sequence). Trimming took 1 base from V and 3 from J; bases not matched to a gene: 0. In nucleotides, the CDR3 is TGCAGTGCTAGAGGACAGGGGGACACTGAAGCTTTCTTT. Protein product: CSARGQGDTEAFF.

The V call is TRBV12-3 or TRBV12-4, the J call TRBJ1-2, with D perhaps matching TRBD1 (5 bases). V lost 1 base, J lost 4 bases, and 10 bases lay in between. The CDR3 has 14 amino acids. The CDR3 spells CASSLGWGPYGYTF. The CDR3 DNA is TGTGCCAGCAGTTTAGGATGGGGCCCCTATGGCTACACCTTC.

The chain is built from TRBV20-1 and TRBJ1-6; a possible D gene is TRBD1 (5 bases). The CDR3 loop spans 13 amino acids. Trimming shortened V by 3 bases and J by 6 bases, and 9 bases separated the two germline ends. Per the germline V gene, CDR1 is DFQATT and CDR2 is SNEGSKA (reference sequence). The CDR3 region is CSASSGFNSPLHF. CDR3 nucleotide sequence: TGCAGTGCTAGCTCAGGGTTTAATTCACCCCTCCACTTT.

This clonotype came up many times. The V call is TRBV7-2, the J call TRBJ2-3; D unresolved. The CDR3 extends over 16 amino acids. The V gene lost 0 bases and the J gene lost 3 bases, with 13 bases spanning the gap. Germline V lookup: CDR1 SGHTA, CDR2 FQGNSA. The CDR3, as DNA: TGTGCCAGCAGCTTAGCGGTCTCCAGAAGAACAGATACGCAGTATTTT. Protein: CASSLAVSRRTDTQYF.

The V gene is TRBV14, the J gene TRBJ1-4; D is undetermined. V lost 0 bases and J lost 3, with 11 bases in between. The CDR3 is made up of 16 amino acids. The germline gives CDR1 SGHDN, CDR2 FVKESK. The CDR3 reads CASSQDAGESNEKLFF. The DNA for the CDR3 is TGTGCCAGCAGCCAAGATGCGGGCGAATCTAATGAAAAACTGTTTTTT.

The chain links TRBV7-9 to TRBJ1-5; D is ambiguous. This CDR3 has 14 amino acids. Trimming left V 4 bases short and J 6 bases short, with 13 bases between. CDR1 and CDR2 (germline): SEHNR, FQNEAQ (reference sequence). CDR3 region: CASSSRGNGQPQHF. The CDR3 DNA reads TGTGCCAGCAGCTCTCGCGGAAATGGTCAGCCCCAGCATTTT.

This clonotype appeared a few times. This rearrangement joins TRBV2 to TRBJ2-7; no definite D call. V gave up 4 bases and J gave up 1 base, with 5 bases separating them. The CDR3 contains 12 residues. From germline, CDR1 is SNHLY and CDR2 FYNNEI. CDR3 DNA: TGTGCCAGCAGTGTGAAGTCCTACGAGCAGTACTTC. As protein: CASSVKSYEQYF.

This clonotype was counted only a few times. The chain employs TRBV12-3 or TRBV12-4 and TRBJ1-6, with 10 nucleotides matching TRBD1. CDR3 length: 14 amino acids. V lost 6 bases, J lost 12 bases, and 8 bases stayed unmatched. The CDR3 bases are TGTGCCAGCAGCCTGGGACAGGGGATTAGACCCCTCCACTTT. It is translated as CASSLGQGIRPLHF.

This clonotype came up many times. The V call is TRBV27, the J call TRBJ2-1; the match to TRBD2 covers 7 bases. The CDR3 is 15 amino acids. Germline V lookup: CDR1 MNHEY, CDR2 SMNVEV (reference sequence). J lost 0 bases, V lost 6 bases, and 5 bases had no gene match. CDR3 loop: CASRLAPSSYNEQFF. CDR3 sequence (DNA): TGTGCCAGCAGACTAGCGCCGAGCTCCTACAATGAGCAGTTCTTC.

This clonotype showed up just a few times. The rearrangement links TRBV20-1 to TRBJ1-4; possibly TRBD1 for D (6 bases). Germline-derived CDR1 and CDR2 are DFQATT and SNEGSKA (reference sequence). This CDR3 is built from 12 residues. The CDR3 nucleotides are TGCAGCCCTCAGGGGCCGAATGAAAAACTGTTTTTT. As protein: CSPQGPNEKLFF.

This clonotype was seen a handful of times. The J gene is TRBJ2-7, the V gene TRBV7-2; no firm D call. Germline CDR1 and CDR2: SGHTA and FQGNSA. Trimming took off 1 base at V and 5 bases at J, with 9 bases between the two ends. This CDR3 is 13 amino acids long. CDR3 region: CASSLVGYNEQYF. DNA of the CDR3: TGTGCCAGCAGCTTAGTGGGATACAACGAGCAGTACTTC.